This T cell receptor (beta chain) comes out of a study of blood T cell repertoires in COVID-19. Study-level background: The United States, Italy and Spain provided the acute and convalescent COVID-19 samples. In each case, the material was cDNA or gDNA derived from T cells, B-cell-depleted T cells, or PBMCs.

Trimming left V 2 bases short and J 0 bases short, with 17 bases between. CDR3 length equals 18 residues. Germline V gene data show CDR1 as SGHAT and CDR2 as FQNNGV. Authors' processing steps: Nucleated cell counts were estimated from reference gene primer amplification. Profiling relied on immunoSEQ multiplex PCR, and the TCRdb table lists in-frame clones only, not all of them. V, J and clone size are taken as reported in that table, and D and trimming were inferred from the DNA itself. In the table there are about 150,000 clones, around 90% of which are singletons. The rearrangement links TRBV11-2 to TRBJ1-3; the D gene is possibly TRBD1 (5 bases). Sequenced: peripheral blood. This clonotype was sampled from a man in his forties or fifties with acute or convalescent COVID-19. The CDR3 DNA sequence: TGTGCCAGCAGCTTACCCACCAGACAGTGGGCCTCTGGAAACACCATATATTTT. This translates into CASSLPTRQWASGNTIYF. Supplemented by reference TRBV11-2 and TRBJ1-3, the full variable domain reads EAGVAQSPRYKIIEKRQSVAFWCNPISGHATLYWYQQILGQGPKLLIQFQNNGVVDDSQLPKDRFSAERLKGVDSTLKIQPAKLEDSAVYLCASSLPTRQWASGNTIYFGEGSWLTVV.